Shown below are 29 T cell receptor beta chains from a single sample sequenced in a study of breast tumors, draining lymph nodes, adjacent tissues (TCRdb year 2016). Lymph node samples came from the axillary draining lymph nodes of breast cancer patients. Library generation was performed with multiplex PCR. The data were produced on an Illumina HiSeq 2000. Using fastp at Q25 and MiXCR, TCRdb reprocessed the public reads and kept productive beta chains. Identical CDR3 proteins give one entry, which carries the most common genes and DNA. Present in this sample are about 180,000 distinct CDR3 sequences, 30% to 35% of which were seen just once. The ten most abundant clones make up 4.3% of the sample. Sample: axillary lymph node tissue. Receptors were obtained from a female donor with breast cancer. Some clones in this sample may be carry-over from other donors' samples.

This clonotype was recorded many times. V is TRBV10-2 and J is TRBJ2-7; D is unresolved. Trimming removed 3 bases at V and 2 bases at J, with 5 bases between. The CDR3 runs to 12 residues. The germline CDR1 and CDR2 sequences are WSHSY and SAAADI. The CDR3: CASSEKTYEQYF. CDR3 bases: TGCGCCAGCAGTGAAAAGACCTACGAGCAGTACTTC.

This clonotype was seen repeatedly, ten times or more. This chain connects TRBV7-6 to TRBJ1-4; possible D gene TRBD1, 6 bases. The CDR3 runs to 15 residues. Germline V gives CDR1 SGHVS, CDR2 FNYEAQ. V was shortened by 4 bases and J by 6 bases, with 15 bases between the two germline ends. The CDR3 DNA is TGTGCCAGCAGCTCTTCGGACAGAGGGGATGAAAAACTGTTTTTT. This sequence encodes CASSSSDRGDEKLFF.

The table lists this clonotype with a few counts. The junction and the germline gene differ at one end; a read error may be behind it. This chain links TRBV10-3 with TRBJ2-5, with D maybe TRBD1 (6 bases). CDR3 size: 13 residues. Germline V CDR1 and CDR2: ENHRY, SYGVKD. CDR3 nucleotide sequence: TGTGCCGTCAGTGGGTCAGGGGAAGAGACCCAGTACTTC. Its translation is CAVSGSGEETQYF.

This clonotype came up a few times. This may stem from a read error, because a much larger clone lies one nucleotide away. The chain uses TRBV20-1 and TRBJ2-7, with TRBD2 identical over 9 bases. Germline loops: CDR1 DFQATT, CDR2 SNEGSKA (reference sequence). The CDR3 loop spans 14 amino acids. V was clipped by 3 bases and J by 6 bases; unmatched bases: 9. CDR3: CSASAQRGDSEQYF. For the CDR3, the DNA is TGCAGTGCTAGCGCACAGCGGGGGGACTCCGAGCAGTACTTC.

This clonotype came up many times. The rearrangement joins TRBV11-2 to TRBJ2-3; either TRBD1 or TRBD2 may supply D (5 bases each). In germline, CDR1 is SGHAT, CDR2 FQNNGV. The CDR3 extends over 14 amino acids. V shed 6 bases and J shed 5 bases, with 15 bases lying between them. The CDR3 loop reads CASRAEGMKDTQYF. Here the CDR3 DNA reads TGTGCCAGCAGGGCAGAGGGGATGAAAGATACGCAGTATTTT.

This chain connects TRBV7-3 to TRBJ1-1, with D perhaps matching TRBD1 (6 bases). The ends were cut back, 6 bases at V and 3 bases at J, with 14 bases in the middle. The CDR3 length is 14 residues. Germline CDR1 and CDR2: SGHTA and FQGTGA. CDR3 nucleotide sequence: TGTGCCAGCAGGCCAGGACAGTCTTACACTGAAGCTTTCTTT. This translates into CASRPGQSYTEAFF. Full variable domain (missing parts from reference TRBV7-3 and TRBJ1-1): GAGVSQTPSNKVTEKGKYVELRCDPISGHTALYWYRQSLGQGPEFLIYFQGTGAADDSGLPNDRFFAVRPEGSVSTLKIQRTERGDSAVYLCASRPGQSYTEAFFGQGTRLTVV.

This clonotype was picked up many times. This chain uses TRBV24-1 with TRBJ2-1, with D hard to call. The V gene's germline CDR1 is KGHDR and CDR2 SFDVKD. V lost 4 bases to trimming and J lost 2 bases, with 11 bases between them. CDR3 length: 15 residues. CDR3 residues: CATSDPDEAYNEQFF. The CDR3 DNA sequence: TGTGCCACCAGTGACCCTGACGAGGCCTACAATGAGCAGTTCTTC.

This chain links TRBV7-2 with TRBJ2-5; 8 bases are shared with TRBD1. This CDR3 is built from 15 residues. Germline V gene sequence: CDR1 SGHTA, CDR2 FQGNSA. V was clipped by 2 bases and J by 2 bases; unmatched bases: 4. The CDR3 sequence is CASSLSHRGQETQYF. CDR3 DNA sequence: TGTGCCAGCAGCTTATCGCACAGGGGGCAAGAGACCCAGTACTTC.

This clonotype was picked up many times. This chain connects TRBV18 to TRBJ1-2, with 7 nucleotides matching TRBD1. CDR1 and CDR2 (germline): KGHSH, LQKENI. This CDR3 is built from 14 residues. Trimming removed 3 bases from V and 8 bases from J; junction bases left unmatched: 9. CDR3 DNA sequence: TGTGCCAGCTCACCGTCTACAGGGGAGACCGGCTACACCTTC. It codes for CASSPSTGETGYTF.

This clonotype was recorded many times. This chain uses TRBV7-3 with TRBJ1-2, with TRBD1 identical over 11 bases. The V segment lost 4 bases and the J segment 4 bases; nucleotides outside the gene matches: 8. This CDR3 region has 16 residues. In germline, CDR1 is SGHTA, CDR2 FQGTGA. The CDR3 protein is CASSSSGTGGIYGYTF. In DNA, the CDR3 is TGTGCCAGCAGCTCCTCCGGGACAGGGGGAATCTATGGCTACACCTTC. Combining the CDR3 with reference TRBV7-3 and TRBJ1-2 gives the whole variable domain GAGVSQTPSNKVTEKGKYVELRCDPISGHTALYWYRQSLGQGPEFLIYFQGTGAADDSGLPNDRFFAVRPEGSVSTLKIQRTERGDSAVYLCASSSSGTGGIYGYTFGSGTRLTVV.

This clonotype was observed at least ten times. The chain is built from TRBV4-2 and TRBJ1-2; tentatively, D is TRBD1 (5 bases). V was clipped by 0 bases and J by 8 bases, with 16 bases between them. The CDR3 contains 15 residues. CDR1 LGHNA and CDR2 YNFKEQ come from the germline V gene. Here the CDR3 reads CASSQDRARVSGYTF. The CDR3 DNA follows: TGTGCCAGCAGCCAAGATCGGGCCAGGGTCTCGGGCTACACCTTC.

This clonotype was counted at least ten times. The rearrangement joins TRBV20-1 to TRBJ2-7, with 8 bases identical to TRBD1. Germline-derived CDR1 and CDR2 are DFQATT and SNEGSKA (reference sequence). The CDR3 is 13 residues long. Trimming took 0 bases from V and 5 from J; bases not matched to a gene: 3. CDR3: CSARDDRGHEQYF. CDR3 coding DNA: TGCAGTGCTAGAGATGACAGGGGCCACGAGCAGTACTTC.

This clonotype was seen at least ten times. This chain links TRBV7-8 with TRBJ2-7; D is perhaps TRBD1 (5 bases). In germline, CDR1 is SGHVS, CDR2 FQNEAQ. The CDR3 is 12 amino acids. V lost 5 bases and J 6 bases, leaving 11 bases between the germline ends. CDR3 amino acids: CASSISGFEQYF. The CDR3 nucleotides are TGTGCCAGCAGCATATCAGGGTTCGAGCAGTACTTC.

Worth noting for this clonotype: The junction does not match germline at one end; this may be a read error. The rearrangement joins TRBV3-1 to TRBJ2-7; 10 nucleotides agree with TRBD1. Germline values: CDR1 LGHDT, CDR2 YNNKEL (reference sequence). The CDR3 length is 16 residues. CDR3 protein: CASSFRGRGQGREQYF. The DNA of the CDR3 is TGCGCCAGCAGCTTCCGAGGCCGGGGACAGGGGCGCGAGCAGTACTTC.

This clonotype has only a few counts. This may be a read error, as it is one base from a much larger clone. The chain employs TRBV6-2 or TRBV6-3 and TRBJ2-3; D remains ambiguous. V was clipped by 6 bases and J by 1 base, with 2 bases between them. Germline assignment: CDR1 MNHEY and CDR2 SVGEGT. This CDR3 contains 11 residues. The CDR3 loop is CASRGTDTQYF. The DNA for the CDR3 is TGTGCCAGCAGGGGCACAGATACGCAGTATTTT.

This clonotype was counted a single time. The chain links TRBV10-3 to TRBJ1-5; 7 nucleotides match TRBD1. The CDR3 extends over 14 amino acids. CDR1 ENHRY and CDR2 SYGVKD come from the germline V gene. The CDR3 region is CATRGSMRNQPQHF. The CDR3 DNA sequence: TGTGCTACCAGGGGGTCTATGAGAAATCAGCCCCAGCATTTT.

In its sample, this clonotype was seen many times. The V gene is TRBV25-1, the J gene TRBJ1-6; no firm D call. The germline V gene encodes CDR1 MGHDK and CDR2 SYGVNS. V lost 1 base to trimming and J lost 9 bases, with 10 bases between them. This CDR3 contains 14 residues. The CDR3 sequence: CASSEFDSPSPLHF. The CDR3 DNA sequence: TGTGCCAGCAGTGAATTCGATTCCCCTTCACCCCTCCACTTT.

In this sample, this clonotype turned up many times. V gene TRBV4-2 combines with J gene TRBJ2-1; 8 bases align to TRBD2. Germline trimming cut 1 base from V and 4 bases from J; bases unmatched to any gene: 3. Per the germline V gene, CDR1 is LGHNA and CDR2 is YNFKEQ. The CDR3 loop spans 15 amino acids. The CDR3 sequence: CASSQGASGYNEQFF. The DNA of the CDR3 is TGTGCCAGCAGCCAAGGGGCTAGCGGGTACAATGAGCAGTTCTTC.

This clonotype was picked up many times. Here the CDR3 reads CASRGTGNTIYF. The DNA of the CDR3 is TGTGCCAGCAGGGGGACCGGAAACACCATATATTTT. The J gene is TRBJ1-3, the V gene TRBV12-3 or TRBV12-4; TRBD1 might be the D (5 bases). V lost 6 bases and J 4 bases, leaving 7 bases between the germline ends. The CDR3 runs 12 residues.

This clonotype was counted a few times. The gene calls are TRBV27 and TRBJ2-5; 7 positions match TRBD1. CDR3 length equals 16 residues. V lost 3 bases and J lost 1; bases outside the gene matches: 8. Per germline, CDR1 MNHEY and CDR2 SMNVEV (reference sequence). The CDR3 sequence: CASSFRDSKPQETQYF. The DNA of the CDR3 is TGTGCCAGCAGTTTTCGGGACAGCAAGCCCCAAGAGACCCAGTACTTC.

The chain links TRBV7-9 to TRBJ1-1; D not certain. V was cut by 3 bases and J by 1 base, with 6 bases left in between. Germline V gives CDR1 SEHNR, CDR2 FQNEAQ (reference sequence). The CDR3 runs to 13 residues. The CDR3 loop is CASSFLPNTEAFF. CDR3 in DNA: TGTGCCAGCAGCTTCTTGCCGAACACTGAAGCTTTCTTT.

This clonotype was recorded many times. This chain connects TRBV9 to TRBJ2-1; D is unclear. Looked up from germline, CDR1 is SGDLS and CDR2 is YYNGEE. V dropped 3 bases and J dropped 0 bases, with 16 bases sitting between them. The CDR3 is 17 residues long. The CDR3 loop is CASSEQATASSYNEQFF. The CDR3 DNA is TGTGCCAGCAGCGAGCAAGCCACAGCGAGCTCCTACAATGAGCAGTTCTTC. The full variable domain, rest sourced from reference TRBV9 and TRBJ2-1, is DSGVTQTPKHLITATGQRVTLRCSPRSGDLSVYWYQQSLDQGLQFLIQYYNGEERAKGNILERFSAQQFPDLHSELNLSSLELGDSALYFCASSEQATASSYNEQFFGPGTRLTVL.

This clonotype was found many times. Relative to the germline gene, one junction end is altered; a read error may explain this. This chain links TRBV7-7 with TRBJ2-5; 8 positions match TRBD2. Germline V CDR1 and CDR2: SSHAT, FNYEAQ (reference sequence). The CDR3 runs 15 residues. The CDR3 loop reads CASSLGVSGGETQYF. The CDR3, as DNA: TGTGCTAGCAGCTTAGGGGTCTCGGGGGGGGAGACCCAGTACTTC.

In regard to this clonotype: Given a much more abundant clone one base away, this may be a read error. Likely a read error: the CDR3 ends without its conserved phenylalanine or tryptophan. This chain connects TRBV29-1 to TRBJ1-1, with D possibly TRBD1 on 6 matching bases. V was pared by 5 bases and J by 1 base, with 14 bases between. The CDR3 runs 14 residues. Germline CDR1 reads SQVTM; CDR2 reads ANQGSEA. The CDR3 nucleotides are TGCAGCGTTCGGGACACCCTGACGAACACTGAAGCTTTCCTT. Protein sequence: CSVRDTLTNTEAFL.

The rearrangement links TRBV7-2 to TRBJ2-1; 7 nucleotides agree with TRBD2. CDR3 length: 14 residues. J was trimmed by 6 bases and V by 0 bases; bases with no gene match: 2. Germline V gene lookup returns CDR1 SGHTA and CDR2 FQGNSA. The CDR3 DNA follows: TGTGCCAGCAGCTTAGCGGGGGGGGTCAATGAGCAGTTCTTC. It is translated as CASSLAGGVNEQFF. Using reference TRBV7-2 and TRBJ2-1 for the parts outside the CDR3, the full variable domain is GAGVSQSPSNKVTEKGKDVELRCDPISGHTALYWYRQSLGQGLEFLIYFQGNSAPDKSGLPSDRFSAERTGGSVSTLTIQRTQQEDSAVYLCASSLAGGVNEQFFGPGTRLTVL.

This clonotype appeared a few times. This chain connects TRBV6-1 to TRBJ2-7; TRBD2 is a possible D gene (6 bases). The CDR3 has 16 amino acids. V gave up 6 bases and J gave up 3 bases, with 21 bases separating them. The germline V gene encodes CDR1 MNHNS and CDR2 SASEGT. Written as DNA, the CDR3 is TGTGCCAGCAGGTTTAGATGGGTAGCGGCTTACTACGAGCAGTACTTC. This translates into CASRFRWVAAYYEQYF.

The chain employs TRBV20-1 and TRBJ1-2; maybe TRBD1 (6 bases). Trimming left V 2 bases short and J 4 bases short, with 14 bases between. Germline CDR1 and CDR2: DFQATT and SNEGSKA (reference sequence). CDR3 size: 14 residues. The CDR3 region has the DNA TGCAGTGCTAGACCCACAGGGAGCTCCTATGGCTACACCTTC. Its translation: CSARPTGSSYGYTF.

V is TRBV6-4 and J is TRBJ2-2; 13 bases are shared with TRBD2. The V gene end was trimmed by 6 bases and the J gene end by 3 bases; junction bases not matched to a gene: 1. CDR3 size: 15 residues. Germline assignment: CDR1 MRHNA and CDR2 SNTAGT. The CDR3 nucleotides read TGTGCCAGCAGGGGACTAGCGGGATACACCGGGGAGCTGTTTTTT. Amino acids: CASRGLAGYTGELFF.

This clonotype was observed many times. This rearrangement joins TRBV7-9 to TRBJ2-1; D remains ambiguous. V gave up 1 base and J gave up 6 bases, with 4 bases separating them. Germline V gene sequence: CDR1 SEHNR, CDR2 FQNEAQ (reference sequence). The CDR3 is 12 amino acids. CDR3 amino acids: CASSLVPNEQFF. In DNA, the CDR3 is TGTGCCAGCAGCTTAGTGCCCAATGAGCAGTTCTTC. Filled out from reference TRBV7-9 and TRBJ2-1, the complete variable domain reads DTGVSQNPRHKITKRGQNVTFRCDPISEHNRLYWYRQTLGQGPEFLTYFQNEAQLEKSRLLSDRFSAERPKGSFSTLEIQRTEQGDSAMYLCASSLVPNEQFFGPGTRLTVL.